The entry below describes one T cell receptor (beta chain). The antigen remains unidentified. Assay used: immunoSEQ multiplex PCR; TCRdb lists only in-frame clones, some missing. The repertoire holds tens of thousands of clones, with about 74% as singletons. The sample comes from a study of T cell responses to AZD1222 COVID-19 vaccine. Study results and limitations: The repertoires were collected only after the peak T cell response.

Per germline, CDR1 SQVTM and CDR2 ANQGSEA. The junction had 3 bases not matched to a gene; V was cut back by 6 bases and J by 7 bases. This CDR3 contains 12 residues. The TCR sequence derives from an adult in good health. Material: peripheral blood, obtained on day 0 of AZD1222 vaccination. The chain uses TRBV29-1 and TRBJ1-5, with 10 bases aligning to TRBD1. The CDR3 sequence: CSVGQGNQPQHF. The CDR3 bases are TGCAGCGTGGGACAGGGGAACCAGCCCCAGCATTTT. Using reference TRBV29-1 and TRBJ1-5 for the parts outside the CDR3, the full variable domain is SAVISQKPSRDICQRGTSLTIQCQVDSQVTMMFWYRQQPGQSLTLIATANQGSEATYESGFVIDKFPISRPNLTFSTLTVSNMSPEDSSIYLCSVGQGNQPQHFGDGTRLSIL.